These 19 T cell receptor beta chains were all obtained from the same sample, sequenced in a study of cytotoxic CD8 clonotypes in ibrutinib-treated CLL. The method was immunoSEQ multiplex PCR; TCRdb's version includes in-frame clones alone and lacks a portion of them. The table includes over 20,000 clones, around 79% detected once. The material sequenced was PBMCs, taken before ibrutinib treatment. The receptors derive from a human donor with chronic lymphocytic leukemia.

CDR3 nucleotides: TGCGCCAGCAGCCCTACGGCAGGTGCACTGGGTGAGCAGTTCTTC. It is translated as CASSPTAGALGEQFF. The genes are TRBV5-1 and TRBJ2-1; D remains unclear. The CDR3 sequence is 15 residues long. Trimming stripped 4 bases from V and 9 bases from J, with 20 bases between. Germline V lookup: CDR1 SGHRS, CDR2 YFSETQ.

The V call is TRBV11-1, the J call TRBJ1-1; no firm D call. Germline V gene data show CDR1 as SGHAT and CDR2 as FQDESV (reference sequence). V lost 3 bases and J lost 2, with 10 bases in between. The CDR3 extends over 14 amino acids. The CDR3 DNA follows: TGTGCCAGCAGCTTCCGCGTCCAAAACACTGAAGCTTTCTTT. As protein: CASSFRVQNTEAFF.

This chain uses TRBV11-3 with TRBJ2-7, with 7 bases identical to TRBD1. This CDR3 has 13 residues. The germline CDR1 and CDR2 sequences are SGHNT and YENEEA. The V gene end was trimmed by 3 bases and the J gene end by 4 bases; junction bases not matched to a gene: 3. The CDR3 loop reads CASSFEGAYEQYF. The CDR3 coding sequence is TGTGCCAGCAGCTTCGAGGGGGCTTACGAGCAGTACTTC.

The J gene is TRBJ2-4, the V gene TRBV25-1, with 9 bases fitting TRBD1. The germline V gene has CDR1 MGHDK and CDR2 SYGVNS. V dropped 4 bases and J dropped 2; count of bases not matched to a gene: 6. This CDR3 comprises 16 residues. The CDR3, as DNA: TGTGCCAGCAGTGGACCGGGACAGGGCTCCAAAAACATTCAGTACTTC. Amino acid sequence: CASSGPGQGSKNIQYF. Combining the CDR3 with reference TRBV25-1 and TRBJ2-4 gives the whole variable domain EADIYQTPRYLVIGTGKKITLECSQTMGHDKMYWYQQDPGMELHLIHYSYGVNSTEKGDLSSESTVSRIRTEHFPLTLESARPSHTSQYLCASSGPGQGSKNIQYFGAGTRLSVL.

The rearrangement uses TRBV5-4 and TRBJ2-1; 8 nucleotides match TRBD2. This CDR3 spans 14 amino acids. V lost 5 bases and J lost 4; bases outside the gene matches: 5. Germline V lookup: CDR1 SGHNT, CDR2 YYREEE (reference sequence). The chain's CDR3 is CASSRGGGYNEQFF. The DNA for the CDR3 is TGTGCCAGCAGTCGGGGCGGGGGGTACAATGAGCAGTTCTTC.

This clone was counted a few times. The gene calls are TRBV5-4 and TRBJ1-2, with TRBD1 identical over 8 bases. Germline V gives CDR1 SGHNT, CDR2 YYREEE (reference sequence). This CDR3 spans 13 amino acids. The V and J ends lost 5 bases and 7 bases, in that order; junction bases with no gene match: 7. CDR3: CASSLDRGVGYTF. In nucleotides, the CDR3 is TGTGCCAGCAGTCTCGACAGGGGTGTTGGCTACACCTTC.

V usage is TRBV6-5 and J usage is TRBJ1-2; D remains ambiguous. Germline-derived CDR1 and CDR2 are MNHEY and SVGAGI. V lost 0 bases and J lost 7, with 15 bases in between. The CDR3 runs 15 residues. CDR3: CASSYSNSGILGYTF. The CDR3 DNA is TGTGCCAGCAGTTACTCGAACTCGGGGATTCTTGGCTACACCTTC.

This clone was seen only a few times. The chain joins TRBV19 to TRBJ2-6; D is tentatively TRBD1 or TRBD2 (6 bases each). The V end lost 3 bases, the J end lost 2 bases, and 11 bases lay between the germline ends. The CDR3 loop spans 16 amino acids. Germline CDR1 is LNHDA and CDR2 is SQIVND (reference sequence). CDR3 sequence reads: CASSMEGGTGANVLTF. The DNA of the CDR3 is TGTGCCAGTAGTATGGAAGGGGGGACTGGGGCCAACGTCCTGACTTTC.

The CDR3 protein is CASSLTGTIQNIQYF. CDR3 in DNA: TGTGCCAGCAGCCTGACCGGGACAATCCAAAACATTCAGTACTTC. The chain recombines TRBV7-9 with TRBJ2-4; the D gene is possibly TRBD1 (6 bases). The V gene's germline CDR1 is SEHNR and CDR2 FQNEAQ (reference sequence). This CDR3 contains 15 residues. Trimming took off 5 bases at V and 5 bases at J, with 16 bases between the two ends.

The CDR3 protein is CASSLDRANSPLHF. DNA for the CDR3: TGCGCCAGCAGCTTGGACAGGGCGAATTCACCCCTCCACTTT. The chain joins TRBV5-1 to TRBJ1-6, with D possibly TRBD1 on 6 matching bases. This CDR3 contains 14 residues. Germline CDR1 reads SGHRS; CDR2 reads YFSETQ. The ends were cut back, 0 bases at V and 7 bases at J, with 8 bases in the middle.

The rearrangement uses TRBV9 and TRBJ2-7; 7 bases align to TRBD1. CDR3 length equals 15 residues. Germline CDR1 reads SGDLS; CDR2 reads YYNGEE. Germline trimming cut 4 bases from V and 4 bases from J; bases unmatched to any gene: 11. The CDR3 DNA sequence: TGTGCCAGCAGCCCGCAAGGGGACAGCCGTTACGAGCAGTACTTC. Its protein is CASSPQGDSRYEQYF.

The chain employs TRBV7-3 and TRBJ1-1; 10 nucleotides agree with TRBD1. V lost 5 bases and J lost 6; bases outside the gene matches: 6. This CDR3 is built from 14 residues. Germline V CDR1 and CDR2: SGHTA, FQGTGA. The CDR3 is CASSRDRGTSEAFF. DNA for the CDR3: TGTGCCAGCAGCCGGGACAGGGGTACATCTGAAGCTTTCTTT.

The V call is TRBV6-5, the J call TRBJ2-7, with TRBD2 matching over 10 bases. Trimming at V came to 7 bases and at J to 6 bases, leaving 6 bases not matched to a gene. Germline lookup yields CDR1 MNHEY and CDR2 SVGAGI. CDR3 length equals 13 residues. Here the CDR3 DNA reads TGTGCCAGCAAAGCGGGGGGGGGCCTCGAGCAGTACTTC. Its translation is CASKAGGGLEQYF.

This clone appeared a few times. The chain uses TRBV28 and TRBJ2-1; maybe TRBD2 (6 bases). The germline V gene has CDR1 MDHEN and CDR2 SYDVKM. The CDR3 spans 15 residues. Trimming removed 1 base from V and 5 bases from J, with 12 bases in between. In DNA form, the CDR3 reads TGTGCCAGCAGTTTATTGCGGGACGGAAACAATGAGCAGTTCTTC. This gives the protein CASSLLRDGNNEQFF.

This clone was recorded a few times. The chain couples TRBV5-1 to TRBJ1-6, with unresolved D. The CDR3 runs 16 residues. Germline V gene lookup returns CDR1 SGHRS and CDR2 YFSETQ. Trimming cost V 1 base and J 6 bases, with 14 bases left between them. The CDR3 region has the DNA TGCGCCAGCAGCTTGCAGTTAGTACAGTTTAATTCACCCCTCCACTTT. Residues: CASSLQLVQFNSPLHF.

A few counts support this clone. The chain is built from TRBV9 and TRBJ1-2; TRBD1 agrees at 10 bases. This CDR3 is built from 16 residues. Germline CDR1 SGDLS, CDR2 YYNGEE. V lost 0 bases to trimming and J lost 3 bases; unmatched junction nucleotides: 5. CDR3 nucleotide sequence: TGTGCCAGCAGCGTAGCGGGGGACAGGGGAGACTATGGCTACACCTTC. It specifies CASSVAGDRGDYGYTF. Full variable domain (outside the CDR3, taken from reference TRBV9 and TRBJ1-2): DSGVTQTPKHLITATGQRVTLRCSPRSGDLSVYWYQQSLDQGLQFLIQYYNGEERAKGNILERFSAQQFPDLHSELNLSSLELGDSALYFCASSVAGDRGDYGYTFGSGTRLTVV.

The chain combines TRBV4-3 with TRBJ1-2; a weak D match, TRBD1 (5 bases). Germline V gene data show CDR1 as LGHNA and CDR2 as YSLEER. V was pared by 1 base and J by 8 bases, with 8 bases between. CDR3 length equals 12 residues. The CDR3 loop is CASSQAAGGYTF. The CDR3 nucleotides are TGCGCCAGCAGCCAAGCCGCAGGGGGCTACACCTTC.

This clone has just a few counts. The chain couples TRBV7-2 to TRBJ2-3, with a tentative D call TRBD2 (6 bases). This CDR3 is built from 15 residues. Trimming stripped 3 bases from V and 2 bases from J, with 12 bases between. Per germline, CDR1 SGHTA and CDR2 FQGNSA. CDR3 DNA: TGTGCCAGCAGCTTCTGGGACTTTGACACAGATACGCAGTATTTT. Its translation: CASSFWDFDTDTQYF.

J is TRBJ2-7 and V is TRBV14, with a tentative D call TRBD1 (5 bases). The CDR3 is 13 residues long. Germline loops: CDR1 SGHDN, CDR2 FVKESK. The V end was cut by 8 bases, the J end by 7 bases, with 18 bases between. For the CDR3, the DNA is TGTGCCAGCGCGGCAGGGTTGGGTCGGGAGCAGTACTTC. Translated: CASAAGLGREQYF.